This T cell receptor beta chain was documented in a study of blood T cell repertoires in COVID-19. The cohort comprised adults aged roughly 18 to 90 years residing in 20 to 30 US areas. There are 12 residues in the CDR3. Germline CDR1 and CDR2: MDHEN and SYDVKM. Trimming cost V 6 bases and J 4 bases, with 7 bases left between them. TCRdb keeps only in-frame clones here, not all; method: immunoSEQ multiplex PCR. This table holds about 300,000 clones, about nine tenths found once. The chain couples TRBV28 to TRBJ2-1; no reliable D call. This TCR came from a woman between 18 and 29 years old who had recovered from COVID-19. Sequencing input: PBMCs or T cells enriched from blood (not recorded which). The CDR3 spells CASSFLYNEQFF. The CDR3 DNA reads as TGTGCCAGCAGCTTCCTGTACAATGAGCAGTTCTTC.